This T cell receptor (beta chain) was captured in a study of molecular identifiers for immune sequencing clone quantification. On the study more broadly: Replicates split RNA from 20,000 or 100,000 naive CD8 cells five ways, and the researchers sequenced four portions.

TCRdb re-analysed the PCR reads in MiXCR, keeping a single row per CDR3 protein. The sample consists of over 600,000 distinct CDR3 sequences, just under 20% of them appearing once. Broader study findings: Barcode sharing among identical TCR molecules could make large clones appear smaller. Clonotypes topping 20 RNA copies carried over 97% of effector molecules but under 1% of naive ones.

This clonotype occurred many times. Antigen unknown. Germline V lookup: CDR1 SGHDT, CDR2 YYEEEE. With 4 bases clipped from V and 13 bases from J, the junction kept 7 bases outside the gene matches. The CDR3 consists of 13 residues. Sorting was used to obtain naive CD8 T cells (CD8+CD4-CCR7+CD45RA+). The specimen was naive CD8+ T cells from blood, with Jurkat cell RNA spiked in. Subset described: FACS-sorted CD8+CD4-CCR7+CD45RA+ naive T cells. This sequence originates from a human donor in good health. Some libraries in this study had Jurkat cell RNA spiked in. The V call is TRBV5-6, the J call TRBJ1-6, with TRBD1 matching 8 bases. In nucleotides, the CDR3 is TGTGCCAGCAGCCCAGACAGGGGAGGTCCCCTCCACTTT. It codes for CASSPDRGGPLHF.